The next 9 T cell receptor beta chains were all read from a single sample in a study of T cells in tuberculosis. Libraries were prepared by immunoSEQ multiplex PCR; TCRdb keeps only in-frame clonotypes and omits some of them. The sample includes more than 35,000 clones, 90% to 95% of them seen just once. The sample was PBMCs. Source of these receptors: a donor between 5 and 29 years old with latent tuberculosis or without tuberculosis infection.

The CDR3 sequence: CASTYRGRNSPLHF. The CDR3 DNA sequence: TGTGCCAGCACCTACAGGGGGCGGAATTCACCCCTCCACTTT. The rearrangement joins TRBV6-5 to TRBJ1-6, with 9 bases aligning to TRBD1. The CDR3 is made up of 14 amino acids. J lost 7 bases, V lost 7 bases, and 5 bases had no gene match. Germline V gene data show CDR1 as MNHEY and CDR2 as SVGAGI.

The table lists this clone with a count of one. The rearrangement joins TRBV27 to TRBJ1-2; D not resolved. V dropped 3 bases and J dropped 8 bases, with 16 bases sitting between them. In germline, CDR1 is MNHEY, CDR2 SMNVEV (reference sequence). The CDR3 is made up of 14 amino acids. CDR3 sequence: CASSFRMGWAGYTF. CDR3 nucleotides: TGTGCCAGCAGTTTCCGCATGGGCTGGGCAGGCTACACCTTC.

The sample holds a few counts of this clone. This rearrangement joins TRBV7-3 to TRBJ2-2; D not certain. Germline V CDR1 and CDR2: SGHTA, FQGTGA. CDR3 length equals 16 residues. The V end lost 2 bases, the J end lost 1 base, and 11 bases lay between the germline ends. In DNA, the CDR3 is TGTGCCAGCAGCTTACTACCCTCTCTGAACACCGGGGAGCTGTTTTTT. It specifies CASSLLPSLNTGELFF.

This clone was recorded only once. This sequence joins TRBV6-4 and TRBJ2-1; 10 bases fit TRBD1. V dropped 4 bases and J dropped 5; count of bases not matched to a gene: 2. This CDR3 is built from 14 residues. Germline V lookup: CDR1 MRHNA, CDR2 SNTAGT. In nucleotides, the CDR3 is TGTGCCAGCAGTGGACAGGGGGCCAACAATGAGCAGTTCTTC. This translates into CASSGQGANNEQFF.

This chain uses TRBV7-2 with TRBJ1-2; 10 bases align to TRBD1. This CDR3 has 17 amino acids. Unmatched junction bases numbered 16, after V lost 2 bases and J lost 10 bases. Germline V gene data show CDR1 as SGHTA and CDR2 as FQGNSA. The CDR3 reads CASSLTGTGDKEEVYTF. The CDR3 DNA follows: TGTGCCAGCAGCTTAACCGGGACAGGGGACAAAGAAGAGGTCTACACCTTC.

The V call is TRBV7-8, the J call TRBJ2-1; D gene uncertain. V lost 5 bases to trimming and J lost 12 bases, with 23 bases between them. This CDR3 is built from 15 residues. Per the germline V gene, CDR1 is SGHVS and CDR2 is FQNEAQ. This CDR3 is CASSLTSLGVLAQFF. CDR3 DNA: TGTGCCAGCAGCCTAACCAGCCTAGGTGTTCTTGCGCAGTTCTTC.

The chain links TRBV29-1 to TRBJ2-7; tentatively, D is TRBD1 (6 bases). This CDR3 has 13 amino acids. CDR1 and CDR2 from the germline V gene are SQVTM and ANQGSEA. Trimming took 1 base from V and 1 from J, leaving 8 bases between them. The DNA for the CDR3 is TGCAGCGTTGAAGTGCAGGGGTCCTACGAGCAGTACTTC. Its protein product is CSVEVQGSYEQYF.

The chain employs TRBV14 and TRBJ1-2; 7 bases line up with TRBD1. Germline CDR1 SGHDN, CDR2 FVKESK. The V and J ends lost 1 base and 4 bases, in that order; junction bases with no gene match: 3. The CDR3 runs 14 residues. The CDR3 DNA sequence: TGTGCCAGCAGCCAAGGCAGGGGGAGCTATGGCTACACCTTC. Its translation: CASSQGRGSYGYTF.

This clone was seen a few times. The chain links TRBV18 to TRBJ2-7, with D uncertain. With 1 base removed from V and 3 bases from J, the gap between germline ends came to 4 bases. CDR1 KGHSH and CDR2 LQKENI come from the germline V gene. The CDR3 is 12 residues long. The chain's CDR3 is CASSPRLYEQYF. The CDR3 DNA reads as TGTGCCAGCTCACCACGTCTCTACGAGCAGTACTTC.